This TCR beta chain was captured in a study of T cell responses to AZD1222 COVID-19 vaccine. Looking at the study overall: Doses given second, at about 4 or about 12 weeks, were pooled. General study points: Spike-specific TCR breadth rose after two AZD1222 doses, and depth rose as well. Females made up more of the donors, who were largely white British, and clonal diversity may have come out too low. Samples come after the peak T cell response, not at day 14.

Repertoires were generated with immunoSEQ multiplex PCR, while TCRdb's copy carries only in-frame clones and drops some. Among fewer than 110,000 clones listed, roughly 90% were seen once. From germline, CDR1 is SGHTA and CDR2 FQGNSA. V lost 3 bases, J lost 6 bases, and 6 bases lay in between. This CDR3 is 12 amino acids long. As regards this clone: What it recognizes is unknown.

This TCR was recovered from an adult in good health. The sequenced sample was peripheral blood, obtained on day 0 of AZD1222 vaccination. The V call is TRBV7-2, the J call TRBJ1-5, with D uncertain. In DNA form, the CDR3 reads TGTGCCAGCAGCTTGGGGTTTCAGCCCCAGCATTTT. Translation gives CASSLGFQPQHF.